Listed below are T cell receptor beta chains from one sample, sequenced in a study of blood T cell repertoires in COVID-19. Produced via immunoSEQ multiplex PCR; TCRdb's table is partial and in-frame only. Altogether about 250,000 clones are present, about 85% being singletons, with the ten largest covering less than 3%. The specimen sequenced was PBMCs or T cells enriched from blood (not recorded which). These receptor sequences come from a woman aged 50 to 60 who had recovered from COVID-19. Each CDR3 is given with its conserved first and last residue. D genes are given only for firm matches. Clone size, where shown, is once, few, many, or a class for clones that have expanded.

j_call	clone_size	v_call	cdr3_length	d_call	cdr3_aa	cdr3_nt
TRBJ2-7	.	TRBV7-2	17	TRBD2	CASSLSRIAGGLMGQYF	TGTGCCAGCAGCTTATCCCGGATAGCGGGAGGGCTTATGGGACAGTACTTC
TRBJ2-3	.	TRBV19	16	TRBD2	CASSIALAVPTDTQYF	TGTGCCAGTAGTATCGCCCTAGCGGTACCTACAGATACGCAGTATTTT
TRBJ1-5	.	TRBV2	14	.	CASSGVSGNQPQHF	TGTGCCAGCAGTGGTGTTTCAGGCAATCAGCCCCAGCATTTT
TRBJ2-3	.	TRBV5-5	16	TRBD1	CASSLRTGAITDTQYF	TGTGCCAGCAGCTTGAGGACAGGGGCAATCACAGATACGCAGTATTTT
TRBJ2-3	.	TRBV27	16	TRBD2	CASSFTLAGGTDTQYF	TGTGCCAGCAGTTTTACCCTTGCGGGAGGGACAGATACGCAGTATTTT
TRBJ2-7	.	TRBV27	12	.	CASSLGRGEQYF	TGTGCCAGCAGTTTAGGCAGGGGCGAGCAGTACTTC
TRBJ1-2	few	TRBV30	13	.	CAWQLRTAGGYTF	TGTGCCTGGCAACTCCGGACTGCCGGGGGCTACACCTTC
TRBJ2-5	.	TRBV5-8	15	TRBD1	CASSIGQGKQETQYF	TGTGCCAGCAGCATAGGACAGGGGAAACAAGAGACCCAGTACTTC
TRBJ2-1	.	TRBV2	14	TRBD2	CASSESREGVEQFF	TGTGCCAGCAGTGAAAGTCGGGAGGGGGTTGAGCAGTTCTTC
TRBJ2-7	.	TRBV18	14	.	CASSPGQRSYEQYF	TGTGCCAGCTCACCGGGACAAAGATCCTACGAGCAGTACTTC
TRBJ2-5	.	TRBV19	14	TRBD2	CASTPAGGEETQYF	TGTGCCAGTACCCCAGCGGGAGGGGAAGAGACCCAGTACTTC
TRBJ2-2	.	TRBV7-6	14	.	CASSLAQGVGELFF	TGTGCCAGCAGCTTAGCGCAAGGGGTCGGGGAGCTGTTTTTT
TRBJ1-5	once	TRBV15	16	TRBD1	CATSTRTGHSNQPQHF	TGTGCCACCAGCACTAGGACAGGACATAGCAATCAGCCCCAGCATTTT
TRBJ2-7	.	TRBV27	12	.	CASSFGGYEQYF	TGTGCCAGCAGTTTCGGGGGATACGAGCAGTACTTC
TRBJ2-5	.	TRBV2	14	.	CASSEYKGSETQYF	TGTGCCAGCAGTGAATATAAGGGGTCGGAGACCCAGTACTTC
TRBJ2-3	.	TRBV28	17	TRBD2	CASTGTSGRAGRATQYF	TGTGCCAGCACAGGGACTAGCGGGAGGGCCGGTCGGGCTACGCAGTATTTT
TRBJ2-7	.	TRBV4-2	15	.	CASSQDSGSSYEQYF	TGTGCCAGCAGCCAAGACAGCGGAAGCTCCTACGAGCAGTACTTC
TRBJ2-1	.	TRBV5-4	14	.	CASSEIGSPNEQFF	TGTGCCAGCAGTGAGATCGGGTCTCCGAATGAGCAGTTCTTC
TRBJ1-4	.	TRBV5-1	16	TRBD1	CASSFRDRGANEKLFF	TGCGCCAGCAGCTTCCGGGACAGGGGGGCTAATGAAAAACTGTTTTTT
TRBJ1-3	.	TRBV2	14	TRBD1	CASSELGQGNTIYF	TGTGCCAGCAGTGAACTAGGACAGGGGAACACCATATATTTT
TRBJ2-1	.	TRBV9	14	.	CASSVATNDNEQFF	TGTGCCAGCAGCGTAGCAACTAACGACAATGAGCAGTTCTTC
TRBJ1-5	.	TRBV5-4	14	.	CASSFEGVNGPQHF	TGTGCCAGCAGCTTCGAAGGGGTGAACGGGCCCCAGCATTTT
TRBJ2-2	.	TRBV6-5	15	.	CASSLTQVNTGELFF	TGTGCCAGCAGTTTAACTCAAGTGAACACCGGGGAGCTGTTTTTT
TRBJ2-3	.	TRBV10-1	18	TRBD2	CASRMGLDKSRSTDTQYF	TGCGCCAGCAGAATGGGACTAGATAAAAGTAGGAGCACAGATACGCAGTATTTT
TRBJ1-2	.	TRBV27	13	.	CASSRQANYGYTF	TGTGCCAGCAGCCGACAGGCGAACTATGGCTACACCTTC
TRBJ2-1	.	TRBV5-1	15	TRBD2	CASSLELAGEGEQFF	TGCGCCAGCAGCTTGGAACTAGCGGGAGAAGGGGAGCAGTTCTTC
TRBJ1-1	.	TRBV11-2	15	.	CASTDISDGYTEAFF	TGTGCCAGCACCGACATATCAGACGGATACACTGAAGCTTTCTTT
TRBJ2-1	.	TRBV3-1/TRBV3-2	16	TRBD2	CASSQTIGLAGNEQFF	TGTGCCAGCAGCCAAACTATTGGACTAGCAGGGAATGAGCAGTTCTTC
TRBJ2-5	.	TRBV11-2	15	TRBD2	CASSPGSGTHETQYF	TGTGCCAGCAGCCCGGGCAGCGGGACCCACGAGACCCAGTACTTC
TRBJ1-2	few	TRBV28	13	TRBD1	CASREDRVRGYTF	TGTGCCAGCAGAGAAGACAGGGTCAGAGGCTACACCTTC
TRBJ2-7	once	TRBV3-1/TRBV3-2	13	TRBD1	CASRLQGAYEQYF	TGTGCCAGCAGGCTACAGGGGGCATACGAGCAGTACTTC
TRBJ1-2	few	TRBV25-1	17	TRBD1	CASSESGPGQGAGGYTF	TGTGCCAGCAGTGAATCCGGACCGGGACAGGGGGCTGGTGGCTACACCTTC
TRBJ2-1	.	TRBV7-9	14	TRBD1	CASSLEGALREQFF	TGTGCCAGCAGCTTAGAGGGGGCGCTGAGGGAGCAGTTCTTC
TRBJ1-2	.	TRBV28	15	.	CASRSDSVANYGYTF	TGTGCCAGCAGATCCGACAGTGTAGCTAACTATGGCTACACCTTC
TRBJ1-5	.	TRBV9	16	.	CASSVEVVHSNQPQHF	TGTGCCAGCAGCGTAGAAGTAGTTCATAGCAATCAGCCCCAGCATTTT
TRBJ1-4	.	TRBV18	15	.	CASSPGQGLNEKLFF	TGTGCCAGCTCACCAGGGCAGGGGCTTAATGAAAAACTGTTTTTT
TRBJ2-3	.	TRBV9	17	TRBD2	CASSAHLADPLSDTQYF	TGTGCCAGCAGCGCCCATCTAGCGGACCCTCTCTCAGATACGCAGTATTTT
TRBJ2-2	.	TRBV29-1	16	TRBD1	CSVEVRGTGDTGELFF	TGCAGCGTTGAAGTGAGGGGGACAGGGGACACCGGGGAGCTGTTTTTT
TRBJ2-7	.	TRBV24-1	15	.	CATSTSEGSSYEQYF	.
TRBJ1-2	.	TRBV3-1/TRBV3-2	14	TRBD1	CASSPRDRGYGYTF	TGTGCCAGCAGCCCGCGGGACAGGGGATATGGCTACACCTTC
TRBJ1-6	.	TRBV30	13	.	CAWTGSYNSPLHF	TGTGCCTGGACCGGCTCCTATAATTCACCCCTCCACTTT
TRBJ1-5	.	TRBV10-2	14	.	CASRENEVGQPQHF	TGCGCCAGCAGGGAAAACGAGGTCGGGCAGCCCCAGCATTTT
TRBJ2-4	.	TRBV5-4	15	TRBD2	CASSLGLAGGNIQYF	TGTGCCAGCAGCTTGGGGCTAGCGGGTGGAAACATTCAGTACTTC
TRBJ2-4	.	TRBV28	14	.	CASSISSMKNIQYF	TGTGCCAGCAGCATATCGAGCATGAAAAACATTCAGTACTTC
TRBJ2-2	.	TRBV28	16	TRBD1	CASSLTGTGRSGELFF	TGTGCCAGCAGCCTAACGGGGACAGGGAGGTCCGGGGAGCTGTTTTTT